This paragraph covers one T cell receptor beta chain sequence. Its antigen is not yet known. Base qualities are not recorded, but no much larger clone differs from it by a single base. This entry is derived from a study of PD-1 and CTLA-4 blockade in melanoma (dated by TCRdb to the early 2020s). In terms of the full investigation: In patients with melanoma, the study measured the effects of PD-1 blockade versus CTLA-4 blockade on the melanoma-reactive CD8 T cell response.

Libraries were built with the immunoSEQ multiplex PCR assay. TCRdb stores this immuneACCESS table with in-frame sequences only. Part of the clones is absent; in the studies checked, under half of the shortfall reflects unresolved V genes, and no reason is known for the rest. The sample includes 20,000 to 25,000 clones, with around 88% observed a single time. The ten largest account for about 7.2% of the sample. Deletion took 1 base off V and 4 bases off J, with a span of 10 bases between the germline ends. From the cysteine through the phenylalanine, the CDR3 covers 14 amino acids. CDR3 DNA is the only sequence kept; it has 42 bases, read in frame from the first base. CDR1 and CDR2, looked up from the germline V gene (reference sequence), are LGHDT and YNNKEL.

The sequence derives from a human donor with melanoma. The starting material was CD8+ T cells from peripheral blood, obtained before anti-PD-1 treatment. Here the chain combines TRBV3-1 (or the pseudogene TRBV3-2) and TRBJ1-2; a confident D gene designation cannot be given. The bases read TGTGCCAGCAGCCAAGTGAAGGCCTCCTATGGCTACACCTTC. Its translation reads: CASSQVKASYGYTF.